This T cell receptor beta chain came from a study of tumor and adjacent non-tumor tissue in lung cancer. Study-wide background: Patients comprised over 9 adenocarcinoma, 2 squamous cell carcinoma and 1 small cell lung cancer. The patients, some ten men and about 5 women, were about 30 to 85 with stage I to III disease. General study points: Significantly higher TCR diversity was found in tumor than normal lung.

A modified ARM-PCR protocol with three rounds of nested PCR amplified TCRbeta. TCRdb fed the multiplex PCR reads into MiXCR, producing one record per CDR3 protein. This table holds around 210,000 distinct CDR3 sequences, about two thirds found once. Of note for this clonotype: The antigen remains unidentified.

Germline-derived CDR1 and CDR2 are SQVTM and ANQGSEA. This CDR3 is built from 14 residues. Trimming took 8 bases from V and 8 from J, leaving 25 bases between them. RNA was extracted from bulk tissue without any cell sorting. Donors were chemotherapy-naive, newly diagnosed lung cancer surgical patients in China, August–November 2014. The chain combines TRBV29-1 with TRBJ2-7; D possibly uses TRBD1 or TRBD2 (5 bases each). The sequenced sample was lung tumor tissue. The clonotype comes from a man aged 55 to 70 with non-small cell lung cancer. The chain's CDR3 is CSTKRDGESTKQYF. The CDR3, as DNA: TGCAGCACAAAAAGGGACGGGGAGTCGACGAAGCAGTACTTC.